The 25 T cell receptor beta chains below were found in one sample sequenced in a study of early T cells in non-severe SARS-CoV-2 infection. TCRdb processed the 5' RACE reads anew with MiXCR; each CDR3 protein has one entry. Among around 55,000 distinct CDR3 sequences, 9.5% to 15% were seen once, and the ten largest hold around 1.4%. Sequenced material: whole blood. These receptor sequences come from an adult who was a healthcare worker with PCR-confirmed SARS-CoV-2 infection or an uninfected control (not recorded which).

This clonotype occurred a few times. The rearrangement uses TRBV7-2 and TRBJ1-2; D is possibly TRBD1 (5 bases). Trimming shortened V by 2 bases and J by 8 bases, and 12 bases separated the two germline ends. From germline, CDR1 is SGHTA and CDR2 FQGNSA. This CDR3 contains 13 residues. The CDR3 coding sequence is TGTGCCAGCAGCTTACGCGGGGCCCACGGCTACACCTTC. Amino acid sequence: CASSLRGAHGYTF. Based on the CDR3 plus reference TRBV7-2 and TRBJ1-2, the full variable domain is GAGVSQSPSNKVTEKGKDVELRCDPISGHTALYWYRQSLGQGLEFLIYFQGNSAPDKSGLPSDRFSAERTGGSVSTLTIQRTQQEDSAVYLCASSLRGAHGYTFGSGTRLTVV.

This clonotype was seen a handful of times. This rearrangement joins TRBV20-1 to TRBJ2-1; D uncertain. The V and J ends lost 7 bases and 10 bases respectively, with 14 bases between them. There are 11 residues in the CDR3. CDR1 is DFQATT, CDR2 SNEGSKA, per germline (reference sequence). The CDR3 DNA follows: TGCAGTGTATCCCCCCTGGTGGAGCAGTTCTTC. This codes for CSVSPLVEQFF.

This clonotype was picked up a small number of times. The chain employs TRBV20-1 and TRBJ2-3; 7 bases are shared with TRBD1. Germline-derived CDR1 and CDR2 are DFQATT and SNEGSKA (reference sequence). The J segment lost 3 bases and the V segment lost 0 bases, leaving 6 bases of the junction unmatched. There are 15 residues in the CDR3. This CDR3 is CSAREGGAWTDTQYF. The DNA for the CDR3 is TGCAGTGCTAGAGAAGGGGGCGCCTGGACAGATACGCAGTATTTT.

The chain is built from TRBV7-3 and TRBJ2-3, with D unresolved. The germline gives CDR1 SGHTA, CDR2 FQGTGA. V was cut by 5 bases and J by 2 bases, with 11 bases left in between. This CDR3 region has 14 residues. CDR3 nucleotide sequence: TGTGCCAGCAGCCGCCTAGGGCCCACAGATACGCAGTATTTT. This sequence encodes CASSRLGPTDTQYF. The full variable domain, with the rest looked up from reference TRBV7-3 and TRBJ2-3, is GAGVSQTPSNKVTEKGKYVELRCDPISGHTALYWYRQSLGQGPEFLIYFQGTGAADDSGLPNDRFFAVRPEGSVSTLKIQRTERGDSAVYLCASSRLGPTDTQYFGPGTRLTVL.

This rearrangement joins TRBV12-3 or TRBV12-4 to TRBJ2-1; 11 bases are a match to TRBD2. Trimming took 4 bases from V and 5 from J; bases not matched to a gene: 4. This CDR3 contains 15 residues. The CDR3 DNA is TGTGCCAGCAGTTCGGAACTAGCGGGGGACAATGAGCAGTTCTTC. It translates to CASSSELAGDNEQFF.

In this sample, this clonotype turned up many times. The CDR3 bases are TGTGCCAGCAGCCCCAGTCACACGACAAATTCACCCCTCCACTTT. Translating it yields CASSPSHTTNSPLHF. V is TRBV7-8 and J is TRBJ1-6; D is unresolved. Trimming took off 5 bases at V and 7 bases at J, with 15 bases between the two ends. The CDR3 is made up of 15 amino acids. Germline loops: CDR1 SGHVS, CDR2 FQNEAQ.

This clonotype has more than one count but fewer than ten. The V call is TRBV10-3, the J call TRBJ1-1; TRBD1 aligns across 9 bases. Germline CDR1 and CDR2: ENHRY and SYGVKD. With V trimmed by 2 bases and J by 5 bases, 3 bases remained unmatched. The CDR3 is 14 amino acids. The DNA for the CDR3 is TGTGCCATCAGTGAGGGGACAGGGAGGACTGAAGCTTTCTTT. This encodes CAISEGTGRTEAFF.

The V gene is TRBV6-5, the J gene TRBJ2-3, with 14 positions matching TRBD2. The germline CDR1 and CDR2 sequences are MNHEY and SVGAGI. The CDR3 spans 16 residues. V trimming: 5 bases; J trimming: 4 bases; junction bases outside the gene matches: 5. The CDR3: CASSLTSGGGPDTQYF. CDR3 DNA sequence: TGTGCCAGCAGTCTGACTAGCGGGGGGGGCCCAGATACGCAGTATTTT.

Only a few counts were recorded for this clonotype. V is TRBV28 and J is TRBJ1-2; D gene ambiguous. Per germline, CDR1 MDHEN and CDR2 SYDVKM. The CDR3 consists of 15 residues. Trimming shortened V by 6 bases and J by 4 bases, and 18 bases separated the two germline ends. CDR3 bases: TGTGCCAGCAGACCCCGGTCGGTCCTCACCTATGGCTACACCTTC. This encodes CASRPRSVLTYGYTF.

This clonotype was observed a few times. This sequence joins TRBV12-3 or TRBV12-4 and TRBJ2-1, with TRBD1 matching 8 bases. J gave up 6 bases and V 2 bases, and 6 bases lay outside the gene matches. CDR3 size: 15 residues. The CDR3 loop is CASSLFGQGANEQFF. CDR3 bases: TGTGCCAGCAGTTTATTTGGTCAGGGGGCCAATGAGCAGTTCTTC.

In its sample, this clonotype was seen many times. The V and J genes are TRBV2 and TRBJ2-3, with 10 bases lining up with TRBD2. V trimming: 6 bases; J trimming: 1 base; junction bases outside the gene matches: 1. The germline V gene has CDR1 SNHLY and CDR2 FYNNEI. The CDR3 is 14 residues long. CDR3: CASSGTSGTDTQYF. The DNA of the CDR3 is TGTGCCAGCAGCGGGACTAGCGGCACAGATACGCAGTATTTT.

This clonotype showed up many times. The rearrangement joins TRBV29-1 to TRBJ1-2; a possible D gene is TRBD1 (5 bases). Per the germline V gene, CDR1 is SQVTM and CDR2 is ANQGSEA. The CDR3 consists of 11 residues. V lost 6 bases and J 3 bases, leaving 8 bases between the germline ends. CDR3 nucleotide sequence: TGCAGCGTGGGGGAATACTATGGCTACACCTTC. Translating it yields CSVGEYYGYTF.

This rearrangement joins TRBV4-2 to TRBJ2-3; TRBD2 matches at 9 bases. This CDR3 has 18 amino acids. The V and J ends lost 2 bases and 3 bases, in that order; junction bases with no gene match: 12. CDR1 is LGHNA, CDR2 YNFKEQ, per germline. CDR3 sequence (DNA): TGTGCCAGCAGCCAACCCTCCACTGCGGGGGGGCGGACAGATACGCAGTATTTT. It specifies CASSQPSTAGGRTDTQYF.

In its sample, this clonotype was seen many times. The V and J genes are TRBV18 and TRBJ1-3; no reliable D call. CDR1 KGHSH and CDR2 LQKENI come from the germline V gene. This CDR3 contains 16 residues. Trimming took off 2 bases at V and 4 bases at J, with 15 bases between the two ends. CDR3 sequence reads: CASSPVEALGGNTIYF. The CDR3 DNA sequence: TGTGCCAGCTCACCAGTAGAAGCCCTAGGAGGAAACACCATATATTTT.

This clonotype was detected a few times. The gene calls are TRBV7-3 and TRBJ2-3, with 7 positions matching TRBD2. With V trimmed by 4 bases and J by 0 bases, 13 bases remained unmatched. CDR1 is SGHTA, CDR2 FQGTGA, per germline. CDR3 size: 18 residues. The CDR3 sequence: CASSSFPSRGSSTDTQYF. Here the CDR3 DNA reads TGTGCCAGCAGCTCTTTTCCCTCGCGGGGGAGTAGCACAGATACGCAGTATTTT.

J is TRBJ2-3 and V is TRBV6-5; D possibly corresponds to TRBD1 (5 bases). From germline, CDR1 is MNHEY and CDR2 SVGAGI. This CDR3 is built from 14 residues. V was pared by 6 bases and J by 6 bases, with 16 bases between. The CDR3 nucleotides read TGTGCCAGCAGCCCTTCGAAGGGGCGGGATACGCAGTATTTT. Translation: CASSPSKGRDTQYF.

At least ten counts were recorded for this clonotype. V and J are TRBV7-8 and TRBJ2-1; 8 positions agree with TRBD2. Germline V lookup: CDR1 SGHVS, CDR2 FQNEAQ. The CDR3 has 16 residues. J gave up 7 bases and V 7 bases, and 15 bases lay outside the gene matches. In DNA, the CDR3 is TGTGCCAGCACCCCCGTAAGGATAGCGGGGCCAAATGAGCAGTTCTTC. The encoded protein is CASTPVRIAGPNEQFF.

The table lists this clonotype with many counts. V usage is TRBV6-1 and J usage is TRBJ2-1; TRBD2 matches 10 bases. Germline trimming cut 4 bases from V and 6 bases from J; bases unmatched to any gene: 6. The CDR3 covers 15 residues. The V gene's germline CDR1 is MNHNS and CDR2 SASEGT. CDR3 region: CASSGWASGGNEQFF. DNA for the CDR3: TGTGCCAGCAGTGGATGGGCTAGCGGGGGCAATGAGCAGTTCTTC.

This clonotype came up many times. This chain uses TRBV5-6 with TRBJ2-5; D not resolved. This CDR3 region has 15 residues. Germline V gene sequence: CDR1 SGHDT, CDR2 YYEEEE. Trimming stripped 4 bases from V and 2 bases from J, with 15 bases between. In nucleotides, the CDR3 is TGTGCCAGCAGCCGATCGGCCCTATCACAAGAGACCCAGTACTTC. This gives the protein CASSRSALSQETQYF.

This clonotype has at least ten counts. V gene TRBV18 combines with J gene TRBJ2-2; no clear D gene. Germline CDR1 is KGHSH and CDR2 is LQKENI. The CDR3 is 14 amino acids. V lost 6 bases, J lost 3 bases, and 11 bases lay in between. The CDR3 nucleotides read TGTGCCAGCTCGACCCGGAAAGACACCGGGGAGCTGTTTTTT. Translation: CASSTRKDTGELFF.

This clonotype is a singleton in its sample. As DNA, the CDR3 is TGCGCCAGCAGCCAGGGGTCCAACTATGGCTACACCTTC. Translated, it gives CASSQGSNYGYTF. This rearrangement joins TRBV5-1 to TRBJ1-2, with TRBD1 as a possible D gene (6 bases). CDR1 and CDR2 from the germline V gene are SGHRS and YFSETQ. V lost 4 bases and J 2 bases, leaving 9 bases between the germline ends. This CDR3 contains 13 residues. The variable domain in full, completed from reference TRBV5-1 and TRBJ1-2, reads KAGVTQTPRYLIKTRGQQVTLSCSPISGHRSVSWYQQTPGQGLQFLFEYFSETQRNKGNFPGRFSGRQFSNSRSEMNVSTLELGDSALYLCASSQGSNYGYTFGSGTRLTVV.

This clonotype was recorded at least ten times. The chain combines TRBV5-4 with TRBJ2-7, with 11 bases identical to TRBD1. This CDR3 has 15 residues. CDR1 is SGHNT and CDR2 is YYREEE in the germline V gene (reference sequence). The trim removed 4 bases at V and 3 bases at J, leaving 6 bases unmatched. CDR3 nucleotides: TGTGCCAGCAGCCCTGTGGGGACAGGGGGCTACGAGCAGTACTTC. Translation: CASSPVGTGGYEQYF.

The sample holds a few counts of this clonotype. The J gene is TRBJ1-2, the V gene TRBV15, with D unclear. Looked up from germline, CDR1 is LNHNV and CDR2 is YYDKDF (reference sequence). The V gene lost 5 bases and the J gene lost 8 bases, with 15 bases spanning the gap. The CDR3 spans 13 residues. The chain's CDR3 is CATSPPGVLGYTF. The CDR3 DNA is TGTGCCACCAGCCCTCCCGGGGTCTTAGGCTACACCTTC.

The chain has TRBV2 and TRBJ2-3, with D perhaps matching TRBD2 (5 bases). Germline V gene data show CDR1 as SNHLY and CDR2 as FYNNEI. Trimming stripped 10 bases from V and 6 bases from J, with 17 bases between. The CDR3 spans 13 residues. CDR3 region: CATRGIAWDTQYF. In nucleotides, the CDR3 is TGTGCCACCCGAGGAATAGCGTGGGATACGCAGTATTTT.

V usage is TRBV10-3 and J usage is TRBJ2-3; D remains ambiguous. Germline V gene data show CDR1 as ENHRY and CDR2 as SYGVKD. Trimming removed 6 bases from V and 3 bases from J, with 7 bases in between. The CDR3 length is 12 residues. CDR3 amino acids: CAISRETDTQYF. DNA of the CDR3: TGTGCCATCAGCCGTGAGACAGATACGCAGTATTTT.